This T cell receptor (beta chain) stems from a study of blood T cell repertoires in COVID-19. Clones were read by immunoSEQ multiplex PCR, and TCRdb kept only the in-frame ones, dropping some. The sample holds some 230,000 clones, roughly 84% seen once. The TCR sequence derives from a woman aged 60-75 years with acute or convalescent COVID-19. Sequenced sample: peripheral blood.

In nucleotides, the CDR3 is TGTGCCACCACCATACAACAGGGAGCTAACTATGGCTACACCTTC. This translates into CATTIQQGANYGYTF. The V gene is TRBV15, the J gene TRBJ1-2, with a tentative D call TRBD1 (6 bases). Looked up from germline, CDR1 is LNHNV and CDR2 is YYDKDF (reference sequence). This CDR3 spans 15 amino acids. The V gene lost 7 bases and the J gene lost 0 bases, with 15 bases spanning the gap.